The TCR beta chain described here comes from a study of T-cell memory formation after mild COVID-19. CDR3 size: 16 residues. Germline V gene lookup returns CDR1 MGHRA and CDR2 YSYEKL. After removal of 0 bases from V and 9 bases from J, the junction contained 11 bases not matched to a gene. TCRdb used MiXCR to reprocess the 5' RACE reads, holding one entry per CDR3 protein. The sample includes 300,000 to 400,000 distinct CDR3 sequences, roughly 20% of them seen just once. The sample was PBMCs or a T cell subset sorted from them (not recorded which). The source of this sequence is an adult woman who had mild COVID-19 (a few samples of this study predate the infection). Cell type and time point are not known. The chain joins TRBV4-1 to TRBJ2-1; TRBD1 aligns across 7 bases. The CDR3 DNA is TGCGCCAGCAGCCAAGATTTGGACAGGCCCGCGGTTGAGCAGTTCTTC. Amino acids: CASSQDLDRPAVEQFF.